This is a list of T cell receptor beta chains from one sample in a study of vaccination effects on CD4 cells after COVID-19. No cognate antigen is known for these TCRs. Using immunoSEQ multiplex PCR, the repertoire was profiled, and TCRdb retains in-frame clones only, with some absent. The table shows about 27,000 clones, with 65% to 75% occurring only once. The sample consisted of CD4+ T cells from PBMCs cultured with SARS-CoV-2 spike peptides, taken before COVID-19 vaccination. The receptors derive from a human donor who had a prior SARS-CoV-2 infection. CDR3s include the opening cysteine and the closing phenylalanine or tryptophan. D genes are given only for firm matches. Clone size appears in some rows only: once, few, many, or a class for an expanded clone.

j_call	cdr3_length	v_call	d_call	clone_size	cdr3_nt	cdr3_aa
TRBJ2-5	17	TRBV4-1	TRBD2	.	TGCGCCAGCAGCCACCCTCCTAGCGGGAGCAGACGAGAGACCCAGTACTTC	CASSHPPSGSRRETQYF
TRBJ2-7	14	TRBV4-2	.	once	TGTGCCAGCAGCCCACCTAGGAAAAGCTACGAGCAGTACTTC	CASSPPRKSYEQYF
TRBJ2-7	14	TRBV5-4	.	few	TGTGCCAGCAGCTCCAGGGTGGGGGCCTACGAGCAGTACTTC	CASSSRVGAYEQYF
TRBJ2-7	14	TRBV10-3	TRBD2	.	TGTGCCATCGCTAGCGGGGGGACCTCCTACGAGCAGTACTTC	CAIASGGTSYEQYF
TRBJ1-4	13	TRBV30	.	.	TGTGCCTGGAGTGTAGGAGGGTATGAAAAACTGTTTTTT	CAWSVGGYEKLFF
TRBJ1-3	15	TRBV7-8	.	.	TGTGCCAGCAGCTTAGTTTGGAACTCTGGAAACACCATATATTTT	CASSLVWNSGNTIYF
TRBJ1-1	13	TRBV12-3/TRBV12-4	.	.	TGTGCCAGCAGGGAGGGCTCGTACACTGAAGCTTTCTTT	CASREGSYTEAFF
TRBJ2-7	13	TRBV19	.	few	TGTGCCAGTAGTAGACCGGGGCAAAGAGAGCAGTACTTC	CASSRPGQREQYF
TRBJ2-1	14	TRBV5-1	.	.	TGCGCCAGCAGCTTAAGGGGGGATCACAATGAGCAGTTCTTC	CASSLRGDHNEQFF
TRBJ2-7	17	TRBV2	TRBD2	.	TGTGCCAGCAGTGCACGCCCCGGACTAGCGGGAGTTGGCGAGCAGTACTTC	CASSARPGLAGVGEQYF
TRBJ2-3	14	TRBV5-1	.	.	TGCGCCAGCAGCGGGACGACTAGCACAGATACGCAGTATTTT	CASSGTTSTDTQYF
TRBJ2-5	15	TRBV6-6	TRBD1	.	TGTGCCAGCAGTTACCCACAGGGGGCAGGAGAGACCCAGTACTTC	CASSYPQGAGETQYF
TRBJ2-1	13	TRBV30	.	few	TGTGCCTGGAGTGTCGGAAGCTACAATGAGCAGTTCTTC	CAWSVGSYNEQFF
TRBJ2-5	14	TRBV24-1	.	.	TGTGCCTCGACTAAGCGGAGCGAAGAGGGGGCCCAGTACTTC	CASTKRSEEGAQYF
TRBJ1-5	18	TRBV19	.	.	TGTGCCAGTAGTAGCCAGCAACTAAGGTCAAATAGCAATCAGCCCCAGCATTTT	CASSSQQLRSNSNQPQHF
TRBJ1-3	13	TRBV28	.	.	TGTGCCAGCAGTTTGCCTCGGGCAAACACCATATATTTT	CASSLPRANTIYF
TRBJ2-5	13	TRBV5-1	TRBD1	.	TGCGCCAGCAGCTTGACAGGGGAAGAGACCCAGTACTTC	CASSLTGEETQYF
TRBJ2-7	14	TRBV4-1	.	.	TGCGCCAGCAGCCAAGGGGCATTCCCGGGGAGGCAGTACTTC	CASSQGAFPGRQYF
TRBJ2-5	17	TRBV6-2/TRBV6-3	TRBD2	.	TGTGCCAGCAGTTACCCATCATGGCGGGAGGTTTTGGAGACCCAGTACTTC	CASSYPSWREVLETQYF
TRBJ2-1	15	TRBV6-5	.	few	TGTGCCAGCAGCCCCGGAATAGGGCGGCGAGGGTGGCAGTTCTTC	CASSPGIGRRGWQFF
TRBJ1-1	15	TRBV7-9	TRBD1	.	TGTGCCAGCAGCTTTACGACAGGGGAGGCCACTGAAGCTTTCTTT	CASSFTTGEATEAFF
TRBJ2-3	17	TRBV9	TRBD2	.	TGTGCCAGCAGCGTAGATCCAGCGGGGAGAGGTTCAGATACGCAGTATTTT	CASSVDPAGRGSDTQYF
TRBJ2-5	15	TRBV11-2	.	.	TGTGCCAGCAGCTTGGGGGTTTCAAGTTGGGAGACCCAGTACTTC	CASSLGVSSWETQYF
TRBJ1-2	13	TRBV11-3	.	few	TGTGCCAGCAGTTCGCAGGCAGGCTATGGCTACACCTTC	CASSSQAGYGYTF
TRBJ2-2	18	TRBV27	TRBD1	many	TGTGCCAGCAGTTTATCACCAGGGGGCGCCTTGAACACCGGGGAGCTGTTTTTT	CASSLSPGGALNTGELFF
TRBJ2-3	17	TRBV18	TRBD2	.	TGTGCCAGCTCACCAAATCGGCCGCGGGAGGTCCCAGATACGCAGTATTTT	CASSPNRPREVPDTQYF
TRBJ1-2	13	TRBV30	TRBD1	.	TGTGCCTGGAGGGGAGGACAGGGGAATGGCTACACCTTC	CAWRGGQGNGYTF
TRBJ2-1	15	TRBV15	.	.	TGTGCCACCAGCAGAGATCTTGTGGGCAACAATGAGCAGTTCTTC	CATSRDLVGNNEQFF
TRBJ2-3	15	TRBV3-1/TRBV3-2	TRBD1	.	TGTGCCAGCACCCGGGGACAGGTAGATGGAGATACGCAGTATTTT	CASTRGQVDGDTQYF
TRBJ1-5	17	TRBV9	TRBD1	.	TGTGCCAGCAGCGCCGGGCGGGACAGCTATAGCAATCAGCCCCAGCATTTT	CASSAGRDSYSNQPQHF
TRBJ1-4	14	TRBV6-5	.	few	TGTGCCAGCAGTACCTCGCGGGGCAATGAAAAACTGTTTTTT	CASSTSRGNEKLFF
TRBJ2-1	14	TRBV25-1	.	.	TGTGCCAGCAGTGAATACGGCAGACACAATGAGCAGTTCTTC	CASSEYGRHNEQFF
TRBJ2-1	15	TRBV7-9	.	.	TGTGCCAGCAGCTTAGCGGGCGCAGGGCGGAATGAGCAGTTCTTC	CASSLAGAGRNEQFF
TRBJ1-5	15	TRBV2	.	few	TGTGCCAGCAGTCCATCGACCCCCGGGGATCAGCCCCAGCATTTT	CASSPSTPGDQPQHF
TRBJ2-5	13	TRBV7-2	.	.	TGTGCCAGCAGCTTGGGTCCTCAAGAGACCCAGTACTTC	CASSLGPQETQYF
TRBJ2-2	17	TRBV5-4	TRBD2	.	TGTGCCAGCAGCCCAGTAGCGGGGGGGCCAGGCACCGGGGAGCTGTTTTTT	CASSPVAGGPGTGELFF
TRBJ1-6	13	TRBV19	TRBD1	.	TGTGCCAGCGGGGACAGGGCTAATTCACCCCTCCACTTT	CASGDRANSPLHF
TRBJ1-1	13	TRBV6-6	.	few	TGTGCCAGCCACAGGGAAATGGGCACTGAAGCTTTCTTT	CASHREMGTEAFF
TRBJ2-4	17	TRBV5-4	TRBD2	few	TGTGCCAGCAGCTCTTCACTCCGGGCTAGCGGTACCACCATTCAGTACTTC	CASSSSLRASGTTIQYF
TRBJ2-1	16	TRBV5-1	TRBD2	.	TGCGCCAGCAGCCTTCTAGCGGAGAGGACCTACAATGAGCAGTTCTTC	CASSLLAERTYNEQFF
TRBJ1-2	14	TRBV3-1/TRBV3-2	TRBD1	.	TGTGCCAGCAGCCACCGACAGGGGGCGCGTGGCTACACCTTC	CASSHRQGARGYTF